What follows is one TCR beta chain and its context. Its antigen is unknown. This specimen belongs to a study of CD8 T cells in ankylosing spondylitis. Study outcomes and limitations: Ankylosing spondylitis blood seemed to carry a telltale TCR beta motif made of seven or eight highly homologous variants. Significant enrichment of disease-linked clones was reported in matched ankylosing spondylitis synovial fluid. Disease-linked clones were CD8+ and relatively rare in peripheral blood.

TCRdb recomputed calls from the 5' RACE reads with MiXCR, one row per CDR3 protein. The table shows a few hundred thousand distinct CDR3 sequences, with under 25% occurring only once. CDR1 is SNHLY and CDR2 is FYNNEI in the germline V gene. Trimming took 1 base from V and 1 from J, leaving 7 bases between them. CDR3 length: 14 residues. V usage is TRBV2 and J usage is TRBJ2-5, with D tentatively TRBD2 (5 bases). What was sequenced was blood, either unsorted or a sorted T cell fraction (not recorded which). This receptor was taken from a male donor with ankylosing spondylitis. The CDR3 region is CASSEGSGQETQYF. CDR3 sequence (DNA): TGTGCCAGCAGTGAAGGGAGCGGCCAAGAGACCCAGTACTTC.